This T cell receptor (beta chain) was sequenced in a study of blood T cell repertoires in COVID-19. Original processing notes: Quantification of nucleated cells was approximated via reference gene primer amplification. Sequencing used immunoSEQ multiplex PCR; TCRdb keeps in-frame clones, though not all of them. That table furnishes V, J and clone size, whereas the DNA furnished D and trimming. The data contain approximately 280,000 clones, approximately 89% of them seen just once; the ten biggest clones take up about an eighth. The junction had 4 bases not matched to a gene; V was cut back by 0 bases and J by 9 bases. Germline values: CDR1 SGHRS, CDR2 YFSETQ. The CDR3 consists of 15 residues.

The chain recombines TRBV5-1 with TRBJ1-6; 9 bases match TRBD1. The sequencing sample was made of peripheral blood. The origin of this receptor is a woman aged 55-69 years with acute or convalescent COVID-19. DNA for the CDR3: TGCGCCAGCAGCTTGGCTGGGACAGGGCGTTCACCCCTCCACTTT. This encodes CASSLAGTGRSPLHF.